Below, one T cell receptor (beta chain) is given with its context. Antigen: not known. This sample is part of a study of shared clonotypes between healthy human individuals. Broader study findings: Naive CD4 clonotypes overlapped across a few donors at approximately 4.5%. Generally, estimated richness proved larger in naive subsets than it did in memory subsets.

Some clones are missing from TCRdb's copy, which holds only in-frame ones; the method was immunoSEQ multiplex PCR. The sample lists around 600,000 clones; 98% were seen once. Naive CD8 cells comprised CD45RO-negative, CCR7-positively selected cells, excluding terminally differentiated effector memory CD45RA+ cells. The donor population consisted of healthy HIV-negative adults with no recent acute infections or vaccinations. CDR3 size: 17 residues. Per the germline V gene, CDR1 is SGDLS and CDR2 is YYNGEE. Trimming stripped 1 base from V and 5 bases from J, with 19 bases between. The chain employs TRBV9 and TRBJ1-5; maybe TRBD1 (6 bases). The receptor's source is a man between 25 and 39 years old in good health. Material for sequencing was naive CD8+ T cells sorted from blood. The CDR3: CASSVPAQTGIDQPQHF. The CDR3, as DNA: TGTGCCAGCAGCGTACCCGCCCAGACAGGTATCGATCAGCCCCAGCATTTT.